This T cell receptor (beta chain) emerged from a study of T cell changes during pregnancy in multiple sclerosis. CDR3 length equals 16 residues. From germline, CDR1 is SEHNR and CDR2 FQNEAQ (reference sequence). The V gene lost 1 base and the J gene lost 1 base, with 14 bases spanning the gap. Profiled with immunoSEQ multiplex PCR; TCRdb holds only in-frame clones, not every one. The sample lists about 34,000 clones, 70% to 90% occurring once. This rearrangement joins TRBV7-9 to TRBJ2-7; unclear D gene. The sequence came from a female donor with multiple sclerosis, enrolled in a pregnancy study. The sequencing used CD8+ T cells from peripheral blood mononuclear cells, collected in the third trimester of pregnancy. CDR3 sequence reads: CASSLVSGVPSYEQYF. CDR3 DNA sequence: TGTGCCAGCAGCTTAGTGTCAGGCGTACCTTCCTACGAGCAGTACTTC.